This entry lists 10 T cell receptor beta chains sequenced from one sample in a study of blood T cell repertoires in COVID-19. The method was immunoSEQ multiplex PCR; TCRdb's version includes in-frame clones alone and lacks a portion of them. The table includes 250,000 or so clones, roughly 87% detected once. Sequenced sample: peripheral blood. Every receptor here comes from a woman in her forties who had recovered from COVID-19.

This chain connects TRBV7-2 to TRBJ1-1, with 7 bases aligning to TRBD1. The CDR3 loop spans 15 amino acids. The germline CDR1 and CDR2 sequences are SGHTA and FQGNSA. Losses at the gene ends were 6 bases for V and 7 bases for J; bases not matched to a gene: 14. The CDR3 spells CASSSSGQPVYEAFF. In DNA, the CDR3 is TGTGCCAGCAGTTCCTCGGGACAGCCCGTATATGAAGCTTTCTTT.

The rearrangement joins TRBV30 to TRBJ1-1, with D possibly being TRBD1 (6 bases). This CDR3 has 13 amino acids. V lost 4 bases and J 7 bases, leaving 16 bases between the germline ends. Germline assignment: CDR1 GTSNPN and CDR2 SVGIG (reference sequence). CDR3 nucleotide sequence: TGTGCCTGGACTCCCGGACAGCCCGGTGAAGCTTTCTTT. It is translated as CAWTPGQPGEAFF.

The V call is TRBV5-1, the J call TRBJ2-7; perhaps TRBD1 as D (6 bases). There are 15 residues in the CDR3. In germline, CDR1 is SGHRS, CDR2 YFSETQ. Deletions cut 0 bases from V and 3 bases from J, with 13 bases between. The CDR3 loop reads CASSLGSGAYYEQYF. Written as DNA, the CDR3 is TGCGCCAGCAGCTTGGGGTCAGGGGCGTACTACGAGCAGTACTTC. The whole variable domain, remainder taken from reference TRBV5-1 and TRBJ2-7, is KAGVTQTPRYLIKTRGQQVTLSCSPISGHRSVSWYQQTPGQGLQFLFEYFSETQRNKGNFPGRFSGRQFSNSRSEMNVSTLELGDSALYLCASSLGSGAYYEQYFGPGTRLTVT.

This chain uses TRBV7-9 with TRBJ1-2; 7 nucleotides match TRBD1. The CDR3 has 16 residues. The V gene end was trimmed by 3 bases and the J gene end by 8 bases; junction bases not matched to a gene: 15. CDR1 and CDR2 from the germline V gene are SEHNR and FQNEAQ (reference sequence). CDR3: CASSFPGTERLGGYTF. In DNA form, the CDR3 reads TGTGCCAGCAGCTTCCCTGGGACAGAACGTCTGGGCGGCTACACCTTC.

The V and J genes are TRBV28 and TRBJ2-3; D is undetermined. This CDR3 contains 15 residues. Germline V CDR1 and CDR2: MDHEN, SYDVKM. V lost 3 bases and J 0 bases, leaving 10 bases between the germline ends. This chain's CDR3 is CASSFGQASTDTQYF. As DNA, the CDR3 is TGTGCCAGCAGTTTTGGGCAGGCTAGCACAGATACGCAGTATTTT.

The J gene is TRBJ2-1, the V gene TRBV14; 10 nucleotides align to TRBD2. Germline CDR1 and CDR2: SGHDN and FVKESK. The length of the CDR3 is 15 residues. V shed 0 bases, J shed 6 bases, and the junction held 2 bases outside the gene matches. The CDR3 protein is CASSQDLAGVNEQFF. Here the CDR3 DNA reads TGTGCCAGCAGCCAAGATCTAGCGGGAGTCAATGAGCAGTTCTTC.

The chain employs TRBV5-4 and TRBJ2-7; 9 nucleotides align to TRBD1. The CDR3 consists of 15 residues. Germline CDR1 and CDR2: SGHNT and YYREEE (reference sequence). V was clipped by 4 bases and J by 5 bases; unmatched bases: 10. The CDR3 here is CASSATGTGYHEQYF. The CDR3 DNA reads as TGTGCCAGCAGCGCCACCGGGACAGGGTATCACGAGCAGTACTTC.

The gene calls are TRBV28 and TRBJ1-4; perhaps TRBD1 as D (5 bases). CDR1 and CDR2 (germline): MDHEN, SYDVKM. The CDR3 is 14 amino acids. V lost 4 bases to trimming and J lost 5 bases, with 11 bases between them. The CDR3 DNA follows: TGTGCCAGCAGTTCCAACAGGCCGAATGAAAAACTGTTTTTT. As protein: CASSSNRPNEKLFF. Combining the CDR3 with reference TRBV28 and TRBJ1-4 gives the whole variable domain DVKVTQSSRYLVKRTGEKVFLECVQDMDHENMFWYRQDPGLGLRLIYFSYDVKMKEKGDIPEGYSVSREKKERFSLILESASTNQTSMYLCASSSNRPNEKLFFGSGTQLSVL.

The chain couples TRBV30 to TRBJ2-1, with 12 bases fitting TRBD1. The germline CDR1 and CDR2 sequences are GTSNPN and SVGIG (reference sequence). Germline trimming cut 5 bases from V and 7 bases from J; bases unmatched to any gene: 9. The CDR3 length is 15 residues. CDR3 amino acids: CAWSGPGQGANEQFF. CDR3 nucleotide sequence: TGTGCCTGGTCGGGGCCGGGACAGGGGGCGAATGAGCAGTTCTTC.

The chain recombines TRBV6-5 with TRBJ2-5; tentative D call: TRBD2 (6 bases). V lost 2 bases to trimming and J lost 7 bases, with 17 bases between them. The CDR3 runs to 15 residues. Germline V gene sequence: CDR1 MNHEY, CDR2 SVGAGI. The CDR3 is CASSYRPREGGTQYF. DNA of the CDR3: TGTGCCAGCAGTTACCGGCCCAGAGAGGGAGGGACCCAGTACTTC.